This T cell receptor beta chain was identified during a study of blood T cell repertoires in COVID-19. As for the study in general: Spain, Italy and the United States supplied samples that represented acute and convalescent COVID-19. PBMCs, B-cell-depleted T cells, or T cells were the source of the cDNA or gDNA that made up the material.

Per germline, CDR1 SGDLS and CDR2 YYNGEE. The CDR3 totals 18 residues. J gave up 7 bases and V 7 bases, and 24 bases lay outside the gene matches. In the authors' workflow: Quantification of nucleated cells was approximated via reference gene primer amplification. Here immunoSEQ multiplex PCR was the method, and the copy in TCRdb shows in-frame clones only, minus some. The DNA gave D and trimming, while V, J and clone size come from that table. In the table there are about 120,000 clones, 71% of which are singletons. The receptor comes from a human donor with acute or convalescent COVID-19. The donor label of this sample is uncertain. The sequencing input was peripheral blood. V is TRBV9 and J is TRBJ2-3; 7 positions match TRBD2. CDR3 DNA: TGTGCCAGCCACAAGGGGCGGGGGAGATATTTAGTCGGGAATACGCAGTATTTT. Translation: CASHKGRGRYLVGNTQYF.